This is a list of T cell receptor beta chains from one sample in a study of cytomegalovirus exposure and HLA in healthy donors. Here immunoSEQ multiplex PCR was the method, and the copy in TCRdb shows in-frame clones only, minus some. This table holds fewer than 120,000 clones, 80% to 85% found once. The sample was PBMCs. These receptors were obtained from a woman between 55 and 75 years old in good health and CMV-seropositive. The CDR3 runs from the conserved cysteine through the conserved F or W. Fields, in order: J gene, D gene, V gene, clone size, CDR3 DNA, CDR3 protein. D genes are given only for firm matches. Clone size is stated in some rows and not others, as once, few, many or a class when expanded.

>TRBJ2-7|TRBD2|TRBV5-4|NA
TGTGCCAGCAGCATGCCGGGACTAGCAGTTAACGAGCAGTACTTC
CASSMPGLAVNEQYF
>TRBJ1-1|NA|TRBV29-1|NA
TGCAGCGTTGAAGACTCGATCTTTTCCACTAACACTGAAGCTTTCTTT
CSVEDSIFSTNTEAFF
>TRBJ2-7|TRBD1|TRBV11-2|NA
TGTGCCAGCAGCTCAGGACAGGGCACCTACGAGCAGTACTTC
CASSSGQGTYEQYF
>TRBJ2-5|NA|TRBV5-8|NA
TGTGCCAGCTTGACGGGGAGATCCCAAGAGACCCAGTACTTC
CASLTGRSQETQYF
>TRBJ1-2|TRBD1|TRBV7-6|NA
TGTGCCAGCAGCCGACAGGGGTACTATGGCTACACCTTC
CASSRQGYYGYTF
>TRBJ1-1|TRBD1|TRBV5-4|NA
TGTGCCAGCAGCTTAGAGGGGACAGGGTACCCTGAAGCTTTCTTT
CASSLEGTGYPEAFF
>TRBJ2-1|TRBD1|TRBV9|NA
TGTGCCAGCAGCCCGGGACAGGGGGCTTCATCCTACAATGAGCAGTTCTTC
CASSPGQGASSYNEQFF
>TRBJ2-7|NA|TRBV19|NA
TGTGCCAGTAGTAGAGGGCAAACCTACGAGCAGTACTTC
CASSRGQTYEQYF
>TRBJ1-5|TRBD1|TRBV2|NA
TGTGCCAGCAGGGGACGTGGGGACAGGGGTTTCAATCAGCCCCAGCATTTT
CASRGRGDRGFNQPQHF
>TRBJ2-7|TRBD2|TRBV7-2|once
TGTGCCAGCAGCCCCACTAGGCGGGAGTATTCCTACGAGCAGTACTTC
CASSPTRREYSYEQYF
>TRBJ2-5|TRBD1|TRBV7-9|NA
TGTGCCAGCAGCTTTGGGACAGGTCAAGGGACCCAGTACTTC
CASSFGTGQGTQYF
>TRBJ2-5|TRBD2|TRBV7-6|NA
TGTGCCAGCAGCTTTGGCGGTTCGACTAGCGCCCTGGAGACCCAGTACTTC
CASSFGGSTSALETQYF
>TRBJ1-2|NA|TRBV19|NA
TGTGCCAGTAGCCCCTCCTCGGGGGGCTCGCAGGGCTATGGCTACACCTTC
CASSPSSGGSQGYGYTF
>TRBJ1-1|NA|TRBV5-1|few
TGCGCCAGCAGCTTGGGGTATGACTATGAAGCTTTCTTT
CASSLGYDYEAFF
>TRBJ2-4|TRBD1|TRBV5-1|once
TGCGCCAGCAGCTATAGGGACAGGGTAGCCAAAAACATTCAGTACTTC
CASSYRDRVAKNIQYF
>TRBJ2-1|TRBD1|TRBV6-4|NA
TGTGCCAGCAGTGACCTGGGACAGAGCTCCTACAATGAGCAGTTCTTC
CASSDLGQSSYNEQFF
>TRBJ2-7|NA|TRBV6-6|NA
TGTGCCAGCCCGACCCCCGGGGACTACGAGCAGTACTTC
CASPTPGDYEQYF
>TRBJ1-1|NA|TRBV4-1|few
TGCGCCAGCAGCCAAGATAGGGAAAAGGGGCGATTCAAAGCTTTCTTT
CASSQDREKGRFKAFF
>TRBJ1-3|TRBD1|TRBV18|NA
TGTGCCAGCTCACCACCGGGGACAGGACCGTCTGGAAACACCATATATTTT
CASSPPGTGPSGNTIYF
>TRBJ2-5|TRBD2|TRBV11-2|NA
TGTGCCAGCAGCATCCGACTAGCGGGGGGTCAAGAGACCCAGTACTTC
CASSIRLAGGQETQYF
>TRBJ2-3|TRBD2|TRBV27|once
TGTGCCAGCGGACTAGCGGGCACAGATACGCAGTATTTT
CASGLAGTDTQYF
>TRBJ2-1|TRBD2|TRBV7-3|NA
TGTGCCAGCAGCCCCCTAGCGGGAGGGCGGAATGAGCAGTTCTTC
CASSPLAGGRNEQFF
>TRBJ2-7|TRBD2|TRBV7-9|NA
TGTGCCAGCAGCTTAAATGGACTAGCGGGAACCGAGCAGTACTTC
CASSLNGLAGTEQYF
>TRBJ2-7|NA|TRBV4-1|few
TGCGCCAGCAGCCCACAACGGGGGACAGCGTCCTACGAGCAGTACTTC
CASSPQRGTASYEQYF
>TRBJ2-7|NA|TRBV11-2|NA
TGTGCCAGCAGCATCGGAGGCTCCTACGAGCAGTACTTC
CASSIGGSYEQYF
>TRBJ2-3|NA|TRBV11-3|NA
TGTGCCAGCAGCGTGGGGGGAGAGACAGATACGCAGTATTTT
CASSVGGETDTQYF
>TRBJ2-1|NA|TRBV18|NA
TGTGCCAGCTCACCAACAGGAATCATCATATACAATGAGCAGTTCTTC
CASSPTGIIIYNEQFF
>TRBJ2-3|TRBD2|TRBV18|NA
TGTGCCAGCTCACCCAACCCCACTAGCGGGGTTAGCACAGATACGCAGTATTTT
CASSPNPTSGVSTDTQYF
>TRBJ2-5|TRBD1|TRBV9|NA
TGTGCCAGCAGCGTATACGGACAGGGACAAGAGACCCAGTACTTC
CASSVYGQGQETQYF
>TRBJ1-1|TRBD1|TRBV4-2|NA
TGTGCCAGCAGCCAAGAGGGGACAGTCGCCACTGAAGCTTTCTTT
CASSQEGTVATEAFF
>TRBJ1-6|NA|TRBV5-6|NA
TGTGCCAGCAGCTTTTCAGGGAATGGCAATTCACCCCTCCACTTT
CASSFSGNGNSPLHF
>TRBJ2-1|TRBD2|TRBV9|NA
TGTGCCAGCAGCCCAAGCACGGGCGGGAGGATGCTTTTCTTC
CASSPSTGGRMLFF
>TRBJ2-3|TRBD2|TRBV5-1|NA
TGCGCCAGCAGCCCGTGGACTAGCGGGAGGGCGACAGATACGCAGTATTTT
CASSPWTSGRATDTQYF
>TRBJ2-7|TRBD2|TRBV5-4|NA
TGTGCCAGCAGCAAGAGCGGGATCCGCGAGCAGTACTTC
CASSKSGIREQYF
>TRBJ1-1|TRBD1|TRBV19|few
TGTGCCAGTAGTAGACCACAGGGGGCGGCTTTCTTT
CASSRPQGAAFF
>TRBJ1-1|NA|TRBV5-1|NA
TGCGCCAGCAGCCAACCGGGCCCGGGGACTGAAGCTTTCTTT
CASSQPGPGTEAFF
>TRBJ2-7|TRBD1|TRBV2|once
TGTGCCAGAGGAGGCCTCGGGACAGGGGGCGAAAAAATCTACGAGCAGTACTTC
CARGGLGTGGEKIYEQYF
>TRBJ2-2|NA|TRBV7-3|NA
TGTGCCAGCAGCTCCGTAGGGGTTTCTAACACCGGGGAGCTGTTTTTT
CASSSVGVSNTGELFF
>TRBJ1-4|TRBD1|TRBV6-5|NA
TGTGCCACGGGACAGGGAAATGAAAAACTGTTTTTT
CATGQGNEKLFF